This T cell receptor (beta chain) stems from a study of follicular helper T cells after annual influenza vaccination. Study-wide points: Undersampling of larger non-cTfh compartments could not be excluded. Plasmablast frequency change correlated with clonality change in ICOS+CD38+ cTfh.

Time point meaning: 2015-2016 season, pre-vaccination. Between about 35 and 110 mL of blood was drawn per time point. Concerning this clone itself: What it recognizes is unknown.

Only in-frame clones appear in the TCRdb table, and some are missing; sequencing was by immunoSEQ multiplex PCR. The sample includes approximately 13,000 clones, 78% of them seen just once. V gave up 1 base and J gave up 5 bases, with 8 bases separating them. In germline, CDR1 is MNHNS, CDR2 SASEGT. The CDR3 has 14 amino acids. The clonotype comes from an adult who received the influenza vaccine. This specimen was CXCR5- memory CD4+ T cells sorted from blood, taken on the day of influenza vaccination. V gene TRBV6-1 combines with J gene TRBJ2-2; D call uncertain. CDR3 nucleotides: TGTGCCAGCAGTGAAGAACTAAAGACCGGGGAGCTGTTTTTT. It codes for CASSEELKTGELFF.